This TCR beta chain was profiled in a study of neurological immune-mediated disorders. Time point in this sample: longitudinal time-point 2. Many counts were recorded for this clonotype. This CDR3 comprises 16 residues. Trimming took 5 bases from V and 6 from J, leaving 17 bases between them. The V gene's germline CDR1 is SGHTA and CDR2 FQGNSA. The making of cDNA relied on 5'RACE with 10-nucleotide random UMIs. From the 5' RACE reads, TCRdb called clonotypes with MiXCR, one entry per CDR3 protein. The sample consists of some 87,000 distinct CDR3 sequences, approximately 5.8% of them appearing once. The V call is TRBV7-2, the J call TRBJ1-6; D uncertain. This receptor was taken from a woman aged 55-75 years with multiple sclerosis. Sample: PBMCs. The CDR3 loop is CASSPPASRSNSPLHF. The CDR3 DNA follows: TGTGCCAGCAGCCCCCCTGCAAGCAGATCTAATTCACCCCTCCACTTT.